Sequencing of this T cell receptor beta chain was carried out in a study of blood T cell repertoires in COVID-19. Looking at the study overall: The study drew acute and convalescent COVID-19 samples from the United States, Italy and Spain. PBMCs, B-cell-depleted T cells, or T cells provided the cDNA or gDNA that made up the material.

Original processing methods: For nucleated cells, counts were estimated from reference gene primer amplification. Sequenced by immunoSEQ multiplex PCR; TCRdb stores in-frame clones only, minus some. Clone size and the V and J calls come from that table; the DNA yielded D and trimming. The table records about 260,000 clones, around 88% of them present only once. Between the trimmed V and J ends, which lost 4 bases and 3 bases, there was a span of 18 bases. The CDR3 length is 16 residues. The germline CDR1 and CDR2 sequences are LGHNA and YSLEER. The sequence was collected from a young man with active or convalescent COVID-19. The chain carries TRBV4-3 and TRBJ1-1; the D gene is possibly TRBD1 (6 bases). The sequencing input was peripheral blood. The CDR3, as DNA: TGCGCCAGCAGCCTTTCGCAAGGGGGGGGGTACACTGAAGCTTTCTTT. Amino acids: CASSLSQGGGYTEAFF.